Listed below are T cell receptor beta chains from one sample, sequenced in a study of T cells in Graves' hyperthyroidism and ophthalmopathy. One entry per CDR3 protein results from TCRdb running MiXCR on the multiplex PCR reads. Here the sample spans some 800,000 distinct CDR3 sequences, over 35% being singletons. The specimen was blood. The receptors here all came from a man between 18 and 29 years old with Graves' hyperthyroidism. Both conserved end residues are part of each CDR3. D genes are given only for firm matches. Clone size is not always given. Where it is, it says once, few, many or a class for expanded clones.

>NA|TRBJ1-4|TRBV4-3|NA
CASSLYGGGHEKLFF
TGCGCCAGCAGCCTGTATGGTGGGGGTCACGAAAAACTGTTTTTT
>NA|TRBJ1-1|TRBV10-3|NA
CASSQHQGHTEAFF
TGTGCCAGCAGCCAACATCAGGGCCACACTGAAGCTTTCTTT
>few|TRBJ1-6|TRBV6-1|NA
CASSGPTGEFTPLHF
TGTGCCAGCAGTGGTCCGACAGGCGAATTCACACCCCTCCACTTT
>few|TRBJ1-1|TRBV6-5|NA
CASRAVGGNTEAFF
TGTGCCAGCAGGGCGGTGGGGGGGAACACTGAAGCTTTCTTT
>few|TRBJ1-1|TRBV6-1|NA
CASSEGMATEAFF
TGTGCCAGCAGTGAAGGGATGGCTACTGAAGCTTTCTTT
>NA|TRBJ1-5|TRBV29-1|NA
CSQSWGYSNQPQHF
TGCAGCCAGAGTTGGGGATATAGCAATCAGCCCCAGCATTTT
>NA|TRBJ1-2|TRBV15|NA
CATSRGQDYGYTF
TGTGCCACCAGCAGGGGACAAGACTATGGCTACACCTTC
>NA|TRBJ2-7|TRBV5-1|NA
CASSEGVDYQYF
TGCGCCAGCAGCGAAGGCGTAGATTACCAGTACTTC
>many|TRBJ2-7|TRBV7-8|NA
CASSNHRSKSYEQYF
TGTGCCAGCAGCAATCACCGAAGCAAATCCTACGAGCAGTACTTC
>few|TRBJ2-7|TRBV29-1|NA
CSVVLQQARTYEQYF
TGCAGCGTTGTATTACAGCAGGCGAGAACCTACGAGCAGTACTTC
>many|TRBJ2-5|TRBV7-9|TRBD1
CASSTRDRESTQYF
TGTGCCAGCAGCACCCGGGACAGGGAAAGCACCCAGTACTTC
>NA|TRBJ2-2|TRBV2|TRBD2
CASSQTSSYTGELFF
TGTGCCAGCAGCCAGACTAGCAGCTACACCGGGGAGCTGTTTTTT
>NA|TRBJ2-5|TRBV3-1|NA
CASSQGEMRIQETQYF
TGTGCCAGCAGCCAAGGGGAAATGCGGATCCAAGAGACCCAGTACTTC
>few|TRBJ1-5|TRBV9|TRBD1
CASSLSGQGGYQPQHF
TGTGCCAGCAGTTTATCCGGACAGGGGGGGTATCAGCCCCAGCATTTT
>NA|TRBJ2-2|TRBV20-1|TRBD2
CSAYSGTSGSGTGELFF
TGCAGTGCCTACTCCGGGACTAGCGGGAGTGGGACCGGGGAGCTGTTTTTT
>NA|TRBJ2-7|TRBV20-1|NA
CSARDNRIAYRIYEQYF
TGCAGTGCTAGAGATAATAGGATAGCCTACCGAATCTACGAGCAGTACTTC
>many|TRBJ1-4|TRBV7-8|NA
CASSLTDYHFEKLFF
TGTGCCAGCAGCTTAACAGACTACCACTTTGAAAAACTGTTTTTT
>many|TRBJ2-5|TRBV7-8|NA
CASSLPTGRKTQYF
TGTGCCAGCAGCCTACCCACAGGGAGGAAGACCCAGTACTTC
>NA|TRBJ2-7|TRBV7-2|TRBD2
CASSLAGTSRYEQYF
TGTGCCAGCAGCTTGGCCGGGACTAGCCGTTACGAGCAGTACTTC
>NA|TRBJ1-5|TRBV2|NA
CASSPSGSQPQHF
TGTGCCAGCTCACCTTCAGGCAGCCAGCCCCAGCATTTT
>NA|TRBJ1-2|TRBV10-3|NA
CATSADSSIDNYGYTF
TGTGCCACCTCAGCGGACAGCTCCATCGATAACTATGGCTACACCTTC
>NA|TRBJ2-5|TRBV15|TRBD2
CATSSDTGTSGGETQYF
TGTGCCACCAGCAGCGATACCGGGACTAGCGGGGGAGAGACCCAGTACTTC
>many|TRBJ2-7|TRBV10-1|NA
CASSVHSPTGEQYF
TGCGCCAGCAGTGTGCACAGTCCCACGGGCGAGCAGTACTTC
>many|TRBJ1-2|TRBV7-8|NA
CASSLAQSEVYGYTF
TGTGCCAGCAGCTTAGCGCAGTCAGAAGTCTATGGCTACACCTTC
>few|TRBJ2-5|TRBV7-2|NA
CASSLARGHQETQYF
TGTGCCAGCAGCTTAGCCCGGGGACACCAAGAGACCCAGTACTTC
>once|TRBJ2-7|TRBV29-1|NA
CSVEDEAYTQYF
TGCAGCGTTGAAGATGAAGCTTATACGCAGTACTTC
>many|TRBJ1-4|TRBV29-1|TRBD1
CSVATGVREKLFF
TGCAGCGTTGCAACAGGGGTTAGAGAAAAACTGTTTTTT